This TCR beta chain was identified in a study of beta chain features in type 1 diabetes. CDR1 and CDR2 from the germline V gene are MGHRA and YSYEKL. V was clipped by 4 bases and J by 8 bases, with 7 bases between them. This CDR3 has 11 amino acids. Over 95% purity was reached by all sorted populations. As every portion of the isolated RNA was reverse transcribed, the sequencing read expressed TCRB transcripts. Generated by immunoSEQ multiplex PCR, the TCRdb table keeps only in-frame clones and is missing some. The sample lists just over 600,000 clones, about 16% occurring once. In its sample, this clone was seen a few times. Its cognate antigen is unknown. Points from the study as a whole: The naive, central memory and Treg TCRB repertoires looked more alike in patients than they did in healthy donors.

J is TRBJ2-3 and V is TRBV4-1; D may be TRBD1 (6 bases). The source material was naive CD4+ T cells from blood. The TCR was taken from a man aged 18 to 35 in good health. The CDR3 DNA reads TGCGCCAGCAGCCTACAGGGTACGCAGTATTTT. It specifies CASSLQGTQYF.